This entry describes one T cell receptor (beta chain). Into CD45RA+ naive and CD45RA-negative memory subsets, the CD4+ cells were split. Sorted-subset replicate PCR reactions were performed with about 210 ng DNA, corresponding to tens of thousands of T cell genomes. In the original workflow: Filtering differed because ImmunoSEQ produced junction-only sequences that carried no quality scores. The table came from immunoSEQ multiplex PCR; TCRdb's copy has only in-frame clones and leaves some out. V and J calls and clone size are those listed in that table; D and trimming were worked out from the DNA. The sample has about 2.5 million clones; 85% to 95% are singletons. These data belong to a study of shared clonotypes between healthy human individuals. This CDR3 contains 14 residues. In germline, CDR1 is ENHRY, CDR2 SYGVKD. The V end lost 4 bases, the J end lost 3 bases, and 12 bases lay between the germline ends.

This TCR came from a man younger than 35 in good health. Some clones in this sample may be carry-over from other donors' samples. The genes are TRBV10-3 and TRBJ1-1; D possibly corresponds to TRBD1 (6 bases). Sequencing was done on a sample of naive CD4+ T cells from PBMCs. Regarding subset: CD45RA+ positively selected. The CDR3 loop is CAISGTSGDTEAFF. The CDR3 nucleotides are TGTGCCATCAGTGGAACATCAGGGGACACTGAAGCTTTCTTT.